One and the same sample provided the 18 T cell receptor beta chains below, sequenced in a study of shared clonotypes between healthy human individuals. TCRdb's copy holds only in-frame clones and misses some; the assay was immunoSEQ multiplex PCR. The table lists a few hundred thousand clones, less than 75% of them singletons, with about 10% in the top ten. The sequencing sample was made of memory CD4+ T cells sorted from blood. Subset indicated: CD45RA-negative fraction. These receptors were taken from a man aged 25-40 years in good health.

This clone appeared a few times. The chain employs TRBV2 and TRBJ1-5; 8 positions agree with TRBD1. This CDR3 is built from 15 residues. Trimming at V came to 3 bases and at J to 4 bases, leaving 5 bases not matched to a gene. Germline V gene sequence: CDR1 SNHLY, CDR2 FYNNEI. This CDR3 is CASSERTGYNQPQHF. In DNA form, the CDR3 reads TGTGCCAGCAGTGAGCGGACAGGGTATAATCAGCCCCAGCATTTT.

This rearrangement joins TRBV19 to TRBJ2-3, with D unresolved. Looked up from germline, CDR1 is LNHDA and CDR2 is SQIVND (reference sequence). The CDR3 loop spans 17 amino acids. With 6 bases removed from V and 5 bases from J, the gap between germline ends came to 24 bases. The DNA of the CDR3 is TGTGCCAGTAGGGGCCCACGTGGGCCGGCCTTGAGAGATACGCAGTATTTT. Its protein product is CASRGPRGPALRDTQYF.

This clone was recorded only once. The chain employs TRBV7-8 and TRBJ2-3; possibly TRBD1 for D (5 bases). The CDR3 has 13 residues. The V gene's germline CDR1 is SGHVS and CDR2 FQNEAQ. V was cut by 6 bases and J by 2 bases, with 9 bases left in between. CDR3 DNA sequence: TGTGCCAGCAGGCCCAGGGCCACAGATACGCAGTATTTT. Its protein product is CASRPRATDTQYF.

This chain joins TRBV7-2 and TRBJ1-1; TRBD1 might be the D (5 bases). Germline CDR1 and CDR2: SGHTA and FQGNSA. Trimming left V 5 bases short and J 6 bases short, with 13 bases between. The CDR3 loop spans 13 amino acids. CDR3 loop: CASSNTGTSEAFF. For the CDR3, the DNA is TGTGCCAGCAGCAACACCGGGACCTCTGAAGCTTTCTTT.

In its sample, this clone was seen many times. Here the CDR3 reads CASSLGTTSGAQETQYF. The CDR3 bases are TGTGCCAGCAGCTTGGGAACGACTAGCGGGGCACAAGAGACCCAGTACTTC. The chain carries TRBV5-5 and TRBJ2-5, with 11 nucleotides matching TRBD2. Trimming removed 0 bases from V and 2 bases from J; junction bases left unmatched: 6. CDR3 length equals 17 residues. Germline V gene sequence: CDR1 SGHKS, CDR2 YYEKEE (reference sequence). The whole variable domain, remainder taken from reference TRBV5-5 and TRBJ2-5, is DAGVTQSPTHLIKTRGQQVTLRCSPISGHKSVSWYQQVLGQGPQFIFQYYEKEERGRGNFPDRFSARQFPNYSSELNVNALLLGDSALYLCASSLGTTSGAQETQYFGPGTRLLVL.

The V and J genes are TRBV7-8 and TRBJ2-4; 8 nucleotides agree with TRBD2. Losses at the gene ends were 0 bases for V and 0 bases for J; bases not matched to a gene: 7. CDR1 is SGHVS and CDR2 is FQNEAQ in the germline V gene. The CDR3 has 18 residues. DNA for the CDR3: TGTGCCAGCAGCTTAGCGACGAGGCTAGCGGGAGCCAAAAACATTCAGTACTTC. Amino acid sequence: CASSLATRLAGAKNIQYF.

The rearrangement joins TRBV7-3 to TRBJ2-7; D is uncertain. The V gene's germline CDR1 is SGHTA and CDR2 FQGTGA. Trimming removed 1 base from V and 0 bases from J, with 7 bases in between. The CDR3 length is 14 residues. CDR3 sequence reads: CASSLRASSYEQYF. The CDR3 bases are TGTGCCAGCAGCTTAAGGGCCAGCTCCTACGAGCAGTACTTC.

Here the CDR3 DNA reads TGTGCCAGCAGCCCTACTGGGGCCAACGTCCTGACTTTC. Encoded protein: CASSPTGANVLTF. The chain employs TRBV14 and TRBJ2-6; D unresolved. Germline loops: CDR1 SGHDN, CDR2 FVKESK. V shed 4 bases and J shed 2 bases, with 3 bases lying between them. The CDR3 sequence is 13 residues long.

This clone has only one observation. The rearrangement links TRBV28 to TRBJ2-1, with 11 bases aligning to TRBD2. This CDR3 has 14 residues. V gave up 6 bases and J gave up 9 bases; unmatched junction bases: 7. CDR1 is MDHEN and CDR2 is SYDVKM in the germline V gene. The CDR3 loop is CASSPLAGGGEQFF. DNA of the CDR3: TGTGCCAGCAGCCCTCTAGCGGGAGGCGGTGAGCAGTTCTTC.

The chain joins TRBV2 to TRBJ2-7; possible D gene TRBD1, 6 bases. V lost 4 bases and J lost 5, with 9 bases in between. CDR1 and CDR2 from the germline V gene are SNHLY and FYNNEI. The CDR3 is made up of 12 amino acids. The CDR3 loop is CASSVQGNEQYF. The CDR3 DNA sequence: TGTGCCAGCAGTGTACAGGGTAACGAGCAGTACTTC.

V and J are TRBV28 and TRBJ1-5, with a possible D match to TRBD1 (5 bases). The CDR3 consists of 14 residues. The V gene lost 4 bases and the J gene lost 7 bases, with 14 bases spanning the gap. From germline, CDR1 is MDHEN and CDR2 SYDVKM. CDR3 DNA: TGTGCCAGCAGTTACTCGTCGGCAGGGCAGCCCCAGCATTTT. This encodes CASSYSSAGQPQHF.

V gene TRBV5-1 combines with J gene TRBJ1-5; 9 positions agree with TRBD1. V gave up 4 bases and J gave up 0 bases; unmatched junction bases: 14. Germline loops: CDR1 SGHRS, CDR2 YFSETQ. This CDR3 is 19 amino acids long. The CDR3 region has the DNA TGCGCCAGCAGCCCGGGGACAGGGTCGGGAGGATATAGCAATCAGCCCCAGCATTTT. Translating gives CASSPGTGSGGYSNQPQHF.

This clone occurred a few times. CDR3 in DNA: TGCGCCAGCAGCCAAGATTTTCGGGCCGGGAACACTGAAGCTTTCTTT. Protein product: CASSQDFRAGNTEAFF. The J gene is TRBJ1-1, the V gene TRBV4-3; no reliable D call. Germline assignment: CDR1 LGHNA and CDR2 YSLEER. V was clipped by 0 bases and J by 1 base, with 12 bases between them. The CDR3 totals 16 residues.

This clone came up a few times. The genes are TRBV30 and TRBJ2-7, with 7 positions matching TRBD2. This CDR3 has 13 amino acids. From germline, CDR1 is GTSNPN and CDR2 SVGIG (reference sequence). V was pared by 7 bases and J by 3 bases, with 9 bases of the junction left unmatched. The CDR3 sequence: CAFYAGAIYEQYF. CDR3 DNA: TGTGCCTTTTACGCGGGAGCCATCTACGAGCAGTACTTC.

The chain is built from TRBV5-1 and TRBJ2-1; 7 bases line up with TRBD1. Germline trimming cut 2 bases from V and 10 bases from J; bases unmatched to any gene: 6. This CDR3 is built from 13 residues. Germline CDR1 reads SGHRS; CDR2 reads YFSETQ. CDR3 coding DNA: TGCGCCAGCAGCTTAGACAGGGATCGCGAGCAGTTCTTC. It translates to CASSLDRDREQFF.

The count of this clone is one. The V call is TRBV27, the J call TRBJ2-5; no firm D call. CDR3 length equals 10 residues. Germline lookup yields CDR1 MNHEY and CDR2 SMNVEV (reference sequence). Trimming took off 3 bases at V and 9 bases at J, with 5 bases between the two ends. The chain's CDR3 is CASSLAPQYF. CDR3 nucleotide sequence: TGTGCCAGCAGTTTGGCGCCCCAGTACTTC.

The V and J genes are TRBV6-5 and TRBJ1-4; D gene ambiguous. Trimming took off 5 bases at V and 5 bases at J, with 12 bases between the two ends. The CDR3 runs 14 residues. The germline V gene has CDR1 MNHEY and CDR2 SVGAGI. This CDR3 is CASSEDFSNEKLFF. In DNA form, the CDR3 reads TGTGCCAGCAGTGAGGACTTTTCAAATGAAAAACTGTTTTTT.

As regards this clone: This may arise from a read error, as a much more abundant clone is one base away. Other DNA variants within this sample encode the same CDR3. The chain links TRBV2 to TRBJ2-3, with a tentative D call TRBD1 (5 bases). CDR3 length: 12 residues. Germline assignment: CDR1 SNHLY and CDR2 FYNNEI. The CDR3: CASREGADTQYF. The CDR3, as DNA: TGTGCCAGCAGGGAAGGGGCAGATACGCAGTATTTT.